The 2 T cell receptor beta chains below come from one sample, sequenced in a study of identical twins. TCRdb re-called the 5' RACE reads through MiXCR, storing one row per CDR3 protein. The sample lists 640,000 or so distinct CDR3 sequences; roughly 6% were seen once. What was sequenced was naive T cells sorted from blood. The source is a young man in good health.

There are many counts of this clonotype. The V call is TRBV4-2, the J call TRBJ2-2; D is possibly TRBD2 (5 bases). The CDR3 is made up of 18 amino acids. Germline V CDR1 and CDR2: LGHNA, YNFKEQ. Trimming shortened V by 0 bases and J by 6 bases, and 20 bases separated the two germline ends. The CDR3 DNA reads as TGTGCCAGCAGCCAAGATCTGGAATTGTCTAGCTTCCCCGGGGAGCTGTTTTTT. This encodes CASSQDLELSSFPGELFF.

The chain is built from TRBV11-3 and TRBJ2-3, with D perhaps being TRBD1 or TRBD2 (5 bases each). V dropped 6 bases and J dropped 3 bases, with 16 bases sitting between them. The CDR3 contains 15 residues. Germline loops: CDR1 SGHNT, CDR2 YENEEA. The CDR3: CASRPTGTSTDTQYF. As DNA, the CDR3 is TGTGCCAGCAGGCCGACCGGGACCAGTACAGATACGCAGTATTTT.